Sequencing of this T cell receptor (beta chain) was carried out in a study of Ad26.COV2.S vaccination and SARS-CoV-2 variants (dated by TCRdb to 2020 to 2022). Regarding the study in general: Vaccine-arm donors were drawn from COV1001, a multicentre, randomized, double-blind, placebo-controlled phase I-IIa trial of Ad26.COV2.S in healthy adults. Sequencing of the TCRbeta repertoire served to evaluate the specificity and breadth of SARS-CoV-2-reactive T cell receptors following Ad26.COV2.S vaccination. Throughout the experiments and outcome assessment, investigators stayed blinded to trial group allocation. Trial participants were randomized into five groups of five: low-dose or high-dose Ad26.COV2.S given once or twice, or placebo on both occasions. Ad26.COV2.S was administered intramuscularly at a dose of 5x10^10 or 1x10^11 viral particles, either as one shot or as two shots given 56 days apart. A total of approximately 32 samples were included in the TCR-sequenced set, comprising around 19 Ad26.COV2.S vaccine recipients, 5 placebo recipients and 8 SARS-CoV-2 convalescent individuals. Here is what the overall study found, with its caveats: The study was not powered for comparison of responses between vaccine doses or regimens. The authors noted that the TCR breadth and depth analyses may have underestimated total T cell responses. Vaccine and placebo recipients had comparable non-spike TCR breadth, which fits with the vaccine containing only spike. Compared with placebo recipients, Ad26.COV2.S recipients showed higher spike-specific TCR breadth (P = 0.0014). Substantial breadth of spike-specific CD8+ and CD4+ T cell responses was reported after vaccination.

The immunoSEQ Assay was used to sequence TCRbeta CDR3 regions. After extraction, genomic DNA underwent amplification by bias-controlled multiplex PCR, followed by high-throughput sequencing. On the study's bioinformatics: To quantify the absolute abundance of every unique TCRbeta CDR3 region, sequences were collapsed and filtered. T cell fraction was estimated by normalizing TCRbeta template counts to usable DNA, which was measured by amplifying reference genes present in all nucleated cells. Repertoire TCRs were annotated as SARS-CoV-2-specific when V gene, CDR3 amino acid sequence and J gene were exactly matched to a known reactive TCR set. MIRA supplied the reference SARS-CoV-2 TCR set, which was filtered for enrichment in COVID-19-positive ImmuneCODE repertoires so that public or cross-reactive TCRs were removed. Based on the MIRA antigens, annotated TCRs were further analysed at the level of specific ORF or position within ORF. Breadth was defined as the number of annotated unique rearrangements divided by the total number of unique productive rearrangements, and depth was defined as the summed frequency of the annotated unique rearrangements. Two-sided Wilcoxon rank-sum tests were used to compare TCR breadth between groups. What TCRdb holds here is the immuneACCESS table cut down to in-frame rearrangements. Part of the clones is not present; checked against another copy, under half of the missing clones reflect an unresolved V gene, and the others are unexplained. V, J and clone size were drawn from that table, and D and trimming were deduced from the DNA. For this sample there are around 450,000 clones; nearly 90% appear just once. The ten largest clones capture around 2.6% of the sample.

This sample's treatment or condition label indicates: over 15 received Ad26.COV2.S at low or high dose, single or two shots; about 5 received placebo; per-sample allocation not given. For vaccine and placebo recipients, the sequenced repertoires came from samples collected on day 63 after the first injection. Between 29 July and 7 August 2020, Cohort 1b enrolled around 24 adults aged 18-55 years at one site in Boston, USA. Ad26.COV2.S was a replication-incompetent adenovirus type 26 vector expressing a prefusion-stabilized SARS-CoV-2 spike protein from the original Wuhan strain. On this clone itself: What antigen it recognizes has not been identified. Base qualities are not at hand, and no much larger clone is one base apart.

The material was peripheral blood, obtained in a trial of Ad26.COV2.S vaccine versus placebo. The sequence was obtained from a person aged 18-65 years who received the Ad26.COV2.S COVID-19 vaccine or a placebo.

The nucleotides are TGCAGTGCTGCGAGGTACGAGCAGTACTTC. Its translation reads: CSAARYEQYF. Rearrangement joined TRBV20-1 to TRBJ2-7; a confident D gene designation cannot be given. The V and J ends are trimmed by 5 bases and 4 bases, leaving 6 bases between them. The germline V gene (reference sequence) specifies DFQATT as CDR1 and SNEGSKA as CDR2. From the cysteine up to the phenylalanine, the CDR3 has a length of 10 residues. The read is trimmed to its CDR3 DNA, 30 bases read in frame from base 1.